This T cell receptor beta chain was retrieved from a study of cytomegalovirus exposure and HLA in healthy donors. Study results and caveats: Overall, around 160 TCR beta chains were annotated as cytomegalovirus-associated.

The PCR ran on 60 Vbeta and 13 Jbeta primers. Produced via immunoSEQ multiplex PCR; TCRdb's table is partial and in-frame only. The sample yields tens of thousands of clones, of which the top ten take up around 12%. A remark on this clone: Its antigen is unknown.

The germline V gene encodes CDR1 MNHEY and CDR2 SMNVEV (reference sequence). CDR3 length: 13 residues. This sequence originates from a man aged 18 to 30 in good health and CMV-seropositive. The chain couples TRBV27 to TRBJ1-1; a weak D match, TRBD1 (6 bases). Material for sequencing was PBMCs. The CDR3 coding sequence is TGTCAAACAGCGGGGGCAAGAAACACTGAAGCTTTCTTT. Translating it yields CQTAGARNTEAFF.